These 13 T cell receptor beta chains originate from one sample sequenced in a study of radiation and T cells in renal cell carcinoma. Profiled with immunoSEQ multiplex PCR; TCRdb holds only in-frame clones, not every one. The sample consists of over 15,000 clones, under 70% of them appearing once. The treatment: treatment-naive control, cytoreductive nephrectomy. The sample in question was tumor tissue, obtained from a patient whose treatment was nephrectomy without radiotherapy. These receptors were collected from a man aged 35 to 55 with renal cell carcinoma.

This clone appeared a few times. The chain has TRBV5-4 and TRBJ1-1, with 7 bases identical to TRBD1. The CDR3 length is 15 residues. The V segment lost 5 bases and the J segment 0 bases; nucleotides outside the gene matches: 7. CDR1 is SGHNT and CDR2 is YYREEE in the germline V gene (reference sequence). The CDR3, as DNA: TGTGCCAGCAGGCCGGGACAGATCATGAACACTGAAGCTTTCTTT. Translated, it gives CASRPGQIMNTEAFF.

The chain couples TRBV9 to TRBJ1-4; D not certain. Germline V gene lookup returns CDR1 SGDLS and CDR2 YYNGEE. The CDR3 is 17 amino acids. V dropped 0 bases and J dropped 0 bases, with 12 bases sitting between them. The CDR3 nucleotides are TGTGCCAGCAGCGTAGTATTGATCAGTGCAACTAATGAAAAACTGTTTTTT. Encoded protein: CASSVVLISATNEKLFF.

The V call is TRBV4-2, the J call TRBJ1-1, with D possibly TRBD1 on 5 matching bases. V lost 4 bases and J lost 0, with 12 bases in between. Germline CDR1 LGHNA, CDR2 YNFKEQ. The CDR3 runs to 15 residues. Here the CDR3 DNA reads TGTGCCAGCAGCCGGGACGGCTATATGAACACTGAAGCTTTCTTT. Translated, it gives CASSRDGYMNTEAFF.

In DNA, the CDR3 is TGTGCCAGCAGCCATGGACAGGGGCGCGTATCAGATACGCAGTATTTT. This gives the protein CASSHGQGRVSDTQYF. The rearrangement links TRBV11-2 to TRBJ2-3; 9 bases are shared with TRBD1. CDR1 is SGHAT and CDR2 is FQNNGV in the germline V gene. V was pared by 5 bases and J by 4 bases, with 10 bases of the junction left unmatched. The CDR3 runs 16 residues.

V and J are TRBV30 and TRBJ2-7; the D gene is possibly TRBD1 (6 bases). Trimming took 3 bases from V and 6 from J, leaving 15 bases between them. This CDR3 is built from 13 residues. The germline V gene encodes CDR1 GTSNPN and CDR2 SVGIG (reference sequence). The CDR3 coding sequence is TGTGCCTGGAGCGTAACAGGGAACGCCGAGCAGTACTTC. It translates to CAWSVTGNAEQYF. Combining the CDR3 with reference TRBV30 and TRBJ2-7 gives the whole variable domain SQTIHQWPATLVQPVGSPLSLECTVEGTSNPNLYWYRQAAGRGLQLLFYSVGIGQISSEVPQNLSASRPQDRQFILSSKKLLLSDSGFYLCAWSVTGNAEQYFGPGTRLTVT.

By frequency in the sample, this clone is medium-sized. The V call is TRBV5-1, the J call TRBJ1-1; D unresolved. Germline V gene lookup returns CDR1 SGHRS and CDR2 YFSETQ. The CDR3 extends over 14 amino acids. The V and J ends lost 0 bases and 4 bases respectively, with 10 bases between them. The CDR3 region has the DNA TGCGCCAGCAGCTTGGAGTTGTCCTCCACTGAAGCTTTCTTT. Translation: CASSLELSSTEAFF.

CDR3 nucleotide sequence: TGTGCCAGCAGCCTCACAACCTCTAATCAGTATCTGACAGGGGGGAAGCAGTACTTC. Translating gives CASSLTTSNQYLTGGKQYF. The chain recombines TRBV5-4 with TRBJ2-7, with 9 bases identical to TRBD1. Germline V gene sequence: CDR1 SGHNT, CDR2 YYREEE (reference sequence). The CDR3 is 19 amino acids. V was clipped by 4 bases and J by 8 bases; unmatched bases: 25. Together with reference TRBV5-4 and TRBJ2-7, the CDR3 gives the full variable domain: ETGVTQSPTHLIKTRGQQVTLRCSSQSGHNTVSWYQQALGQGPQFIFQYYREEENGRGNFPPRFSGLQFPNYSSELNVNALELDDSALYLCASSLTTSNQYLTGGKQYFGPGTRLTVT.

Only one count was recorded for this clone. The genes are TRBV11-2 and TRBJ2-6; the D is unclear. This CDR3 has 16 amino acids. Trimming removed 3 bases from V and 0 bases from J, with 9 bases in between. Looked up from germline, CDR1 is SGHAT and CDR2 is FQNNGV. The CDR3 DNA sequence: TGTGCCAGCAGCTTTGGCTCCTACTCTGGGGCCAACGTCCTGACTTTC. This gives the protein CASSFGSYSGANVLTF.

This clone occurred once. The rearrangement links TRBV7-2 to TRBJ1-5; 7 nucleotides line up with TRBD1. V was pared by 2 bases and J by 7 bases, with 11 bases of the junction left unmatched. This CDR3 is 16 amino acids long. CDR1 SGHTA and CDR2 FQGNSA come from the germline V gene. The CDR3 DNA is TGTGCCAGCAGCTTATCGATTGTACAGGGGCAACAGCCCCAGCATTTT. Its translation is CASSLSIVQGQQPQHF.

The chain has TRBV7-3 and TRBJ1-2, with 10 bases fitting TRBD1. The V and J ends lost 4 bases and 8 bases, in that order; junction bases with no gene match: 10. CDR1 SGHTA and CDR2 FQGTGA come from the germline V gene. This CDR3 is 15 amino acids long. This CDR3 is CASSSMTGGPGGYTF. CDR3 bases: TGTGCCAGCAGCTCCATGACAGGGGGCCCGGGAGGCTACACCTTC.

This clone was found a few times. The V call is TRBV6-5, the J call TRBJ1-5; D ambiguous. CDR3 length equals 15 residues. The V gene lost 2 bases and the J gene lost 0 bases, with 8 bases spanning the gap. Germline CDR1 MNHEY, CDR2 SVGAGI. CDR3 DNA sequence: TGTGCCAGCAGTTACGGTAGAAATAGCAATCAGCCCCAGCATTTT. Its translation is CASSYGRNSNQPQHF.

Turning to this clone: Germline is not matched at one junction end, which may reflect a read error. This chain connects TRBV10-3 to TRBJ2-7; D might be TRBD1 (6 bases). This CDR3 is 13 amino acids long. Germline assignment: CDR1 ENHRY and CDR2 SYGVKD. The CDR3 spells CASSSGSQGEQYF. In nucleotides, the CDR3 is TGTGCCAGCAGTTCGGGATCACAGGGCGAGCAGTACTTC.

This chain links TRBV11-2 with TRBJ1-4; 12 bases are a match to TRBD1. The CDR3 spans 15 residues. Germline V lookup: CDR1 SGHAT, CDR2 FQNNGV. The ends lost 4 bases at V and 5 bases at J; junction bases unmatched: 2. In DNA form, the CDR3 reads TGTGCCAGCAGCTGGGGGACAGGGGGCAATGAAAAACTGTTTTTT. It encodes CASSWGTGGNEKLFF. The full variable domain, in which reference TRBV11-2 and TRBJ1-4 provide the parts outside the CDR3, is EAGVAQSPRYKIIEKRQSVAFWCNPISGHATLYWYQQILGQGPKLLIQFQNNGVVDDSQLPKDRFSAERLKGVDSTLKIQPAKLEDSAVYLCASSWGTGGNEKLFFGSGTQLSVL.